This paragraph reports one TCR beta chain. This entry comes from a study of blood T cell repertoires in COVID-19. Study-level background: Italy, Spain and the United States were the sources of the convalescent and acute COVID-19 samples. Sources were T cells, B-cell-depleted T cells, or PBMCs; the material itself was cDNA or gDNA.

In the authors' methods: Scientists estimated how many nucleated cells there were by amplifying reference gene primers. Libraries were prepared by immunoSEQ multiplex PCR; TCRdb keeps only in-frame clonotypes and omits some of them. From that table come the V and J calls and clone size; the DNA was used to work out D and trimming. The table lists about 160,000 clones, more than 70% of them singletons. The germline CDR1 and CDR2 sequences are MNHEY and SVGEGT. Trimming stripped 0 bases from V and 3 bases from J, with 23 bases between. This CDR3 comprises 19 residues. This chain links TRBV6-2 or TRBV6-3 with TRBJ1-2; D gene unclear. Sequencing was carried out using peripheral blood. This TCR came from a woman older than 75 with active or convalescent COVID-19. The CDR3 sequence: CASSYSSGFSALLDYGYTF. The CDR3 DNA follows: TGTGCCAGCAGTTACTCCTCAGGATTCTCGGCTTTACTGGACTATGGCTACACCTTC.